This T cell receptor beta chain came from a study of cytomegalovirus exposure and HLA in healthy donors. Points from the study as a whole: The sole available immune exposure information was CMV serostatus. Associated with cytomegalovirus, according to the listing, were 150 to 200 TCR beta chains.

V dropped 8 bases and J dropped 4 bases, with 17 bases sitting between them. CDR3 size: 14 residues. Germline-derived CDR1 and CDR2 are SNHLY and FYNNEI. Amplification used 60 Vbeta primers and 13 Jbeta primers. How the authors handled the data: Roughly 10 million shared chains were among the approximately 76 million unique TCR beta chains that a later analysis counted. Data came from immunoSEQ multiplex PCR; TCRdb stores just in-frame clones and leaves some out. The V and J calls and clone size were taken over from that table, and D and trimming were inferred from the DNA. The data contain some 200,000 clones, roughly 87% of them singletons. With respect to this clone: As yet, its antigen is unknown.

The clonotype originates from a girl less than two years old in good health and CMV-seronegative. V is TRBV2 and J is TRBJ1-1, with D perhaps TRBD1 (6 bases). The sequenced material came from PBMCs. The CDR3 DNA reads TGTGCCAGCGAAGGCATGGGGGCGCTCACTGAAGCTTTCTTT. Residues: CASEGMGALTEAFF.